Listed below are T cell receptor beta chains from one sample, sequenced in a study of blood T cell repertoires in COVID-19. Sequenced by immunoSEQ multiplex PCR; TCRdb stores in-frame clones only, minus some. The sample has 120,000 or so clones; around four fifths are singletons. Material for sequencing was peripheral blood. These receptors all come from an elderly man with active or convalescent COVID-19. Both conserved end residues are trimmed from each CDR3. Fields, in order: V gene, clone size, J gene, CDR3 protein. Expanded clones get a size class; other rows say once, few or many, or leave the size out.

TRBV7-3	NA	TRBJ2-3	ASSFSGRGDGDTQY
TRBV4-2	NA	TRBJ2-3	ASSQVYAGRYTDTQY
TRBV15	NA	TRBJ2-7	ATSRSRGYEQY
TRBV28	NA	TRBJ1-4	ASKPGQGMEKLF
TRBV4-3	NA	TRBJ1-1	ASSRGQANTEAF
TRBV2	NA	TRBJ2-1	ASSRGQGYNEQF
TRBV5-1	NA	TRBJ2-1	ASSVQGYNEQF
TRBV19	NA	TRBJ2-7	ASSNQGVRSEQY
TRBV6-6	NA	TRBJ1-2	ASSYSTARDYGYT
TRBV5-1	NA	TRBJ1-2	ASSLAGGADGYT
TRBV3-1/TRBV3-2	NA	TRBJ2-5	ASSLARETQY
TRBV5-4	NA	TRBJ1-2	ASSLSGAEYGYT
TRBV6-5	NA	TRBJ1-1	ASSYSARANTEAF
TRBV6-1	NA	TRBJ2-5	ASSGRLAGHQETQY
TRBV10-2	once	TRBJ1-1	ASSSTGKDGAF
TRBV13	NA	TRBJ2-7	ASTLQGAYEQY
TRBV5-1	NA	TRBJ1-1	ASSRSWSNTEAF
TRBV27	NA	TRBJ2-7	ASSQRDSAYEQY
TRBV30	once	TRBJ2-5	AWSVLDQETQY
TRBV5-5	NA	TRBJ2-3	ASVERITDTQY
TRBV5-1	NA	TRBJ2-3	ASSLGGAADTQY
TRBV27	NA	TRBJ1-5	ASTREGSGNQPQH